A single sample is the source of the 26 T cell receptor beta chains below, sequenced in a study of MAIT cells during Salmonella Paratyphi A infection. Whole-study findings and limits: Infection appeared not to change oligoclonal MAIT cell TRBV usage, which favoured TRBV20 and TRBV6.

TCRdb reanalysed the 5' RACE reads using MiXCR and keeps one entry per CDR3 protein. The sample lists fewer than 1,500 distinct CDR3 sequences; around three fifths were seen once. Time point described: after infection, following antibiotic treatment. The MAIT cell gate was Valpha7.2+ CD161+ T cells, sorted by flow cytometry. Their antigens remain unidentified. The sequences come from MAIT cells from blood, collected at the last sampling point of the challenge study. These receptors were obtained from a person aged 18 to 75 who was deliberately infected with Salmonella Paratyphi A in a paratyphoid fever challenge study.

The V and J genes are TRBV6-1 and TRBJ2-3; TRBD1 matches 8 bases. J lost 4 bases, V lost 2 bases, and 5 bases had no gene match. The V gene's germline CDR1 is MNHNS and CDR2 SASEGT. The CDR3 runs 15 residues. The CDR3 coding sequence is TGTGCCAGCAGTGAATTACAGGGGGGCGCAGATACGCAGTATTTT. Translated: CASSELQGGADTQYF.

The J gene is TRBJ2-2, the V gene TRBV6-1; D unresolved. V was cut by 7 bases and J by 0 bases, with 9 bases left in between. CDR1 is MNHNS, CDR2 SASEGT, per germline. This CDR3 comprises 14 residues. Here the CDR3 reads CASNPIANTGELFF. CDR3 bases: TGTGCCAGCAATCCCATCGCGAACACCGGGGAGCTGTTTTTT.

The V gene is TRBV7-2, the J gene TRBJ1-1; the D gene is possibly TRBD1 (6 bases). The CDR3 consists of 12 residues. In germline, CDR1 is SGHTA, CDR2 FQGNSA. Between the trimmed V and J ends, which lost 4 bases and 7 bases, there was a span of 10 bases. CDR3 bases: TGTGCCAGCAGCTCGACAGGCTTTGAAGCTTTCTTT. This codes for CASSSTGFEAFF.

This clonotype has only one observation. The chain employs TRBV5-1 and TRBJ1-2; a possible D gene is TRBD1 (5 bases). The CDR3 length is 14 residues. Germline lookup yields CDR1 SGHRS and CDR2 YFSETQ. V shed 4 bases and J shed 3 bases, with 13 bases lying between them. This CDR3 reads CASSRTPEHYGYTF. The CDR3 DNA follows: TGCGCCAGCAGCCGGACACCAGAGCACTATGGCTACACCTTC.

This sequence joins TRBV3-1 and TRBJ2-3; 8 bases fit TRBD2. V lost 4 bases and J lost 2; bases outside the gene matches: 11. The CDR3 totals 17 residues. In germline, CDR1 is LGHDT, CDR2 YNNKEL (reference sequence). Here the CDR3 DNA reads TGTGCCAGCAGCCGAAGCCTTAGCGGGACCCACACAGATACGCAGTATTTT. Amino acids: CASSRSLSGTHTDTQYF.

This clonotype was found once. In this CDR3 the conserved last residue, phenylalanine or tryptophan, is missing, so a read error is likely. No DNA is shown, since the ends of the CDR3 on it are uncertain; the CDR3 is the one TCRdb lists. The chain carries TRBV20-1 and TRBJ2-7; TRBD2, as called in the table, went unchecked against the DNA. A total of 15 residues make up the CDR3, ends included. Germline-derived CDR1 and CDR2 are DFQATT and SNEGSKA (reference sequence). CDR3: CSARDGDRESGEKEG.

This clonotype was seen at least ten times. In nucleotides, the CDR3 is TGTGCCAGCAGTGAAGGGCTAGAAACCGGGGAGCTGTTTTTT. Translation gives CASSEGLETGELFF. This chain uses TRBV6-4 with TRBJ2-2; no clear D gene. Germline V gene sequence: CDR1 MRHNA, CDR2 SNTAGT. The CDR3 length is 14 residues. Deletions cut 3 bases from V and 5 bases from J, with 10 bases between.

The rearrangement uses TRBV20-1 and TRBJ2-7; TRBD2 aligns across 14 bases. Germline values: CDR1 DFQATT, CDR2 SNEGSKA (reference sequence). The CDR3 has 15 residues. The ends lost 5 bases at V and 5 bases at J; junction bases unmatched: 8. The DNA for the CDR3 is TGCAGTGCTCCTAAGACTAGCGGGAGGGCCAACGAGCAGTACTTC. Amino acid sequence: CSAPKTSGRANEQYF.

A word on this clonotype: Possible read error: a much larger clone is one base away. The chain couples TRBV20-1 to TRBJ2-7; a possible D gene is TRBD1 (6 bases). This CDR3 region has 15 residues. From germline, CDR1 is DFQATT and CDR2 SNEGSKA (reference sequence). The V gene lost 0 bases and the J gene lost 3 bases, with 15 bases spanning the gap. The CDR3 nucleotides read TGCAGTGCTAGAGATCCCAGGGGATCCTACTACGAGCAGTACTTC. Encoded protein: CSARDPRGSYYEQYF.

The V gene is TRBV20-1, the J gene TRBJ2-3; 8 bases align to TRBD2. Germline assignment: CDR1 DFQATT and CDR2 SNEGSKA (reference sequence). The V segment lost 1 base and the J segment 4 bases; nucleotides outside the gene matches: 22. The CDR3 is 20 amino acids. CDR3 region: CSARAGLAQERGSWADTQYF. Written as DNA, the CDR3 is TGCAGTGCTAGAGCCGGACTAGCCCAAGAGAGGGGTAGCTGGGCAGATACGCAGTATTTT.

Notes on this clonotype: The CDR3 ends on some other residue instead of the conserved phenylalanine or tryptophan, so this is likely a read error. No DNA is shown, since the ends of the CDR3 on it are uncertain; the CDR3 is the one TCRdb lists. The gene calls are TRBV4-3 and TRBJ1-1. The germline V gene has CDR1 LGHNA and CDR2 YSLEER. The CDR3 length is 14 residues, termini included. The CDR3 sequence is CASSRKREGKEEGG.

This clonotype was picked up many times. The CDR3 sequence: CASSVEAGGYNEQFF. The DNA of the CDR3 is TGTGCCAGCAGTGTTGAAGCGGGGGGCTACAATGAGCAGTTCTTC. The gene calls are TRBV6-1 and TRBJ2-1; 9 positions match TRBD2. With V trimmed by 4 bases and J by 3 bases, 4 bases remained unmatched. This CDR3 has 15 residues. The germline V gene has CDR1 MNHNS and CDR2 SASEGT.

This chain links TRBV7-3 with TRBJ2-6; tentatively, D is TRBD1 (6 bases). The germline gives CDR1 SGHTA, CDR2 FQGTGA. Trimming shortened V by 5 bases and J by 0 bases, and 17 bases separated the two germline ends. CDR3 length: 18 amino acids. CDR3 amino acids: CASSRLGGPDSGANVLTF. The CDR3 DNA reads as TGTGCCAGCAGCCGACTTGGGGGCCCAGACTCTGGGGCCAACGTCCTGACTTTC. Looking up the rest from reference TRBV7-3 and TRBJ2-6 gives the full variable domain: GAGVSQTPSNKVTEKGKYVELRCDPISGHTALYWYRQSLGQGPEFLIYFQGTGAADDSGLPNDRFFAVRPEGSVSTLKIQRTERGDSAVYLCASSRLGGPDSGANVLTFGAGSRLTVL.

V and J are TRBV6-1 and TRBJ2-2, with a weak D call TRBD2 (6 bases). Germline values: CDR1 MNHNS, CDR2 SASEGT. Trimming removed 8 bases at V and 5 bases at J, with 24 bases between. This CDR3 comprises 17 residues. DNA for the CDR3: TGTGCCAGCGCGGGGACCGGGACGTTCAGTGGGACCGGGGAGCTGTTTTTT. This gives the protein CASAGTGTFSGTGELFF.

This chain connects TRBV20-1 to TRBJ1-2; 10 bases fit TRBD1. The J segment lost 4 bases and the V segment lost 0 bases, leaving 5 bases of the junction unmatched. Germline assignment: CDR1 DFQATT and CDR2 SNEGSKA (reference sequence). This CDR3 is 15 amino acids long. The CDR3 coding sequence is TGCAGTGCTAGAGAGGACAGGGGGAACACCTATGGCTACACCTTC. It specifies CSAREDRGNTYGYTF.

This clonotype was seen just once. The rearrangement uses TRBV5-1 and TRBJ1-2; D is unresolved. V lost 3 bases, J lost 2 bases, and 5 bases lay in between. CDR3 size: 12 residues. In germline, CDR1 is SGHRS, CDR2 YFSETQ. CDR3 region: CASSSKNYGYTF. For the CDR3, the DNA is TGCGCCAGCAGCTCAAAGAACTATGGCTACACCTTC.

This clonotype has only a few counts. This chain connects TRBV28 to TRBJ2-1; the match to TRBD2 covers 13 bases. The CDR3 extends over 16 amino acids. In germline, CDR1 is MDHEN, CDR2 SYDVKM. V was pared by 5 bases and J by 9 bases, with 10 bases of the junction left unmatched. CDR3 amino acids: CASSPWTSGSSGEQFF. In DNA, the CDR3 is TGTGCCAGCAGTCCCTGGACTAGCGGGAGTTCGGGTGAGCAGTTCTTC.

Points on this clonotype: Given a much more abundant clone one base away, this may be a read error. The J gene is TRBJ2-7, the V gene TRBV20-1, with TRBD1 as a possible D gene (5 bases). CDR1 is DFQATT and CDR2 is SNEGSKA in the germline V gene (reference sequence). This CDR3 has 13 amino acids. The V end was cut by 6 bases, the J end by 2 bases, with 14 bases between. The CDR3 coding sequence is TGCAGTGCCCTGATCAGGGAACCCTACGAGCAGTACTTC. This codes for CSALIREPYEQYF.

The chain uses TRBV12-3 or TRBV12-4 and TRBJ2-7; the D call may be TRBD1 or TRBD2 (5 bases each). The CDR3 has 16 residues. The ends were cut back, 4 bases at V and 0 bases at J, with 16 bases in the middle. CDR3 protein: CASSSWGSGSSYEQYF. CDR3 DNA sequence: TGTGCCAGCAGTTCCTGGGGGAGCGGCAGCTCCTACGAGCAGTACTTC.

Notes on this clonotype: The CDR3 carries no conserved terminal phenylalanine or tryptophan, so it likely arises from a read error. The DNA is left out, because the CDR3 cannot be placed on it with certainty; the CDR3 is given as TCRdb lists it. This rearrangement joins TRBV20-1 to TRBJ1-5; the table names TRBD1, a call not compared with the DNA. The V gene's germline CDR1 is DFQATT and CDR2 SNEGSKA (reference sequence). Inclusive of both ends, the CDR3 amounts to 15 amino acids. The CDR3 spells CSARSWDREEKKKKG.

CDR3 DNA sequence: TGTGCCAGCAGCCGATCAGACAATGAGCAGTTCTTC. Protein: CASSRSDNEQFF. This chain joins TRBV7-9 and TRBJ2-1; D is unclear. This CDR3 spans 12 amino acids. The V end was cut by 5 bases, the J end by 5 bases, with 7 bases between. The germline V gene encodes CDR1 SEHNR and CDR2 FQNEAQ (reference sequence).

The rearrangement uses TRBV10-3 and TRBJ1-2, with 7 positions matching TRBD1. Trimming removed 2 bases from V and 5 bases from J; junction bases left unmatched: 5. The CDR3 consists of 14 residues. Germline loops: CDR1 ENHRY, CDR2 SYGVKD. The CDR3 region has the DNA TGTGCCATCAGTGAGGGTCAGGGGGAATATGGCTACACCTTC. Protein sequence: CAISEGQGEYGYTF.

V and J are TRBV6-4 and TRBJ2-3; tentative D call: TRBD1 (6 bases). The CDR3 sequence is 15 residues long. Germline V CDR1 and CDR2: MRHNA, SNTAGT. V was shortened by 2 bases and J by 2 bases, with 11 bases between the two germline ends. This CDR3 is CASSDHGQPTDTQYF. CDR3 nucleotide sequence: TGTGCCAGCAGTGACCATGGACAGCCCACAGATACGCAGTATTTT.

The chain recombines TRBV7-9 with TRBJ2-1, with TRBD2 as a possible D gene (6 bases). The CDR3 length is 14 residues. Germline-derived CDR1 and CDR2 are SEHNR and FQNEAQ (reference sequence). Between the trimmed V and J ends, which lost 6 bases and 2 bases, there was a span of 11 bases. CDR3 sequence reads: CASRVAAAYNEQFF. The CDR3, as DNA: TGTGCCAGCAGAGTAGCGGCTGCCTACAATGAGCAGTTCTTC.

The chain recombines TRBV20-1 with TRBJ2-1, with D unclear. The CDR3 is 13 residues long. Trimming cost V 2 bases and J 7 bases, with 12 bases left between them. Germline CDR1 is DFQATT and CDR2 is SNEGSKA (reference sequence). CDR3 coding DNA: TGCAGTGCTAGAAAAGATGCGGTAAATGAGCAGTTCTTC. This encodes CSARKDAVNEQFF.

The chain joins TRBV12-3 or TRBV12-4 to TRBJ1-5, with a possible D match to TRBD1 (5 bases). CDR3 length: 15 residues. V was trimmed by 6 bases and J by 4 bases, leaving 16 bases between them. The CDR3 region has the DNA TGTGCCAGCAGAAGGGGTCATGCATCGAATCAGCCCCAGCATTTT. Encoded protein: CASRRGHASNQPQHF.